This T cell receptor beta chain was observed in a study of blood T cell repertoires in COVID-19. Clones were sequenced by immunoSEQ multiplex PCR, and TCRdb holds only the in-frame ones, with some missing. The data show approximately 240,000 clones, with around 82% seen just once and 4% to 6% held by the top ten. The TCR was taken from a woman over 75 with active or convalescent COVID-19. The sequenced sample consisted of peripheral blood.

As DNA, the CDR3 is TGTGCCAGCAGCTCCTGGACAGGGACCTACGAGCAGTACTTC. This translates into CASSSWTGTYEQYF. This chain connects TRBV6-5 to TRBJ2-7, with 8 bases aligning to TRBD1. The V gene end was trimmed by 6 bases and the J gene end by 2 bases; junction bases not matched to a gene: 6. The CDR3 runs to 14 residues. Germline V CDR1 and CDR2: MNHEY, SVGAGI.